These T cell receptor beta chains were read from a single sample in a study of CXCR3-negative and CXCR3-positive naive CD8 T cells. For each CDR3 protein, TCRdb gives one entry from its re-call of the 5' RACE reads, without DNA. In total, the table holds 5,000 to 6,500 distinct CDR3 sequences. The specimen sequenced was naive CXCR3+ CD8+ T cells from blood. These receptors were collected from a human donor in good health. Some clones in this sample may be carry-over from other donors' samples. CDR3s include the opening cysteine and the closing phenylalanine or tryptophan. The size entry is marked missing in some rows and otherwise reads once, few, many or a size class.

J | V | size | CDR3
TRBJ2-1 | TRBV4-1 | medium-sized | CASSHAMAVEQFF
TRBJ2-3 | TRBV5-3 | . | CARSSPPTGKELADRTDTQYF
TRBJ2-7 | TRBV7-8 | medium-sized | CASSLRTVNEQYF
TRBJ2-7 | TRBV10-3 | . | CATNQGTEQYF
TRBJ2-1 | TRBV4-1 | . | CASSLLGTSSFNEQFF
TRBJ2-1 | TRBV7-2 | . | CASSLPLGTSPSYNEQFF
TRBJ2-2 | TRBV6-2/TRBV6-3 | . | CASSYWNTGELFF
TRBJ2-1 | TRBV4-3 | . | CASSQDRGGEQFF
TRBJ2-7 | TRBV14 | medium-sized | CASSPAGFAYEQYF
TRBJ2-1 | TRBV19 | medium-sized | CASSILLSDEQFF
TRBJ2-7 | TRBV29-1 | medium-sized | CSVEAGPSSYEQYF
TRBJ2-1 | TRBV29-1 | medium-sized | CSVVLATYNEQFF
TRBJ2-6 | TRBV5-1 | . | CASSLYDFGANVLTF
TRBJ2-1 | TRBV20-1 | medium-sized | CSAAGTGWNEQFF
TRBJ1-1 | TRBV7-8 | . | CAGRTEPNTEAFF
TRBJ2-1 | TRBV15 | . | CATSRDLARSYNEQFF
TRBJ1-5 | TRBV7-9 | medium-sized | CASSLERFGDNQPQHF
TRBJ2-7 | TRBV11-1 | . | CASSLASGGSHYEQYF
TRBJ2-1 | TRBV7-9 | . | CASSSTVNEQFF
TRBJ2-3 | TRBV5-6 | medium-sized | CASRGGTSLGVDTQYF
TRBJ1-1 | TRBV5-4 | . | CASSGQTGGVVEAFF
TRBJ2-7 | TRBV3-1 | . | CATSLAGGDEQYF
TRBJ2-1 | TRBV12-3/TRBV12-4 | medium-sized | CASSSGDSSYNEQFF
TRBJ1-6 | TRBV11-2 | medium-sized | CASSFSQELEDSPLHF
TRBJ2-6 | TRBV29-1 | medium-sized | CSVEQGLSGANVLTF
TRBJ2-5 | TRBV29-1 | medium-sized | CSVDLAGQEETQYF
TRBJ2-5 | TRBV12-3/TRBV12-4 | medium-sized | CASSNPLETQYF
TRBJ2-7 | TRBV25-1 | medium-sized | CASSEVQHYEQYF
TRBJ1-1 | TRBV7-9 | medium-sized | CASSLAGGLGTEAFF
TRBJ2-1 | TRBV27 | medium-sized | CASGVFLAYEQFF
TRBJ2-3 | TRBV7-9 | medium-sized | CASSNLIAGGNEEGTDTQYF
TRBJ2-1 | TRBV6-1 | medium-sized | CASSEAGWTGTSGYNEQFF
TRBJ2-1 | TRBV12-3/TRBV12-4 | . | CASSSGGNEQFF
TRBJ2-1 | TRBV20-1 | medium-sized | CSARARGANEQFF
TRBJ2-1 | TRBV11-1 | . | CASSLAPSEIYNEQFF
TRBJ1-1 | TRBV3-1 | medium-sized | CASSQIRGTLYTEAFF
TRBJ2-5 | TRBV29-1 | . | CSVVERGYQETQYF
TRBJ2-1 | TRBV30 | medium-sized | CAWSVANEQFF
TRBJ2-7 | TRBV7-9 | medium-sized | CASSHSGSKYF
TRBJ1-1 | TRBV5-1 | . | CASSLAGNTEAFF
TRBJ2-7 | TRBV20-1 | . | CSARDQPYEQYF
TRBJ2-1 | TRBV24-1 | . | CATSEDSSCNEQFF
TRBJ1-2 | TRBV4-1 | medium-sized | CASSQHSYYGYTF
TRBJ2-3 | TRBV12-3/TRBV12-4 | medium-sized | CASSLGPSTDTQYF
TRBJ2-7 | TRBV29-1 | . | CSARRTGAYEQYF
TRBJ2-1 | TRBV2 | . | CARNRDRALSYNEQFF
TRBJ2-1 | TRBV7-9 | . | CASSLLVAEQFF
TRBJ2-7 | TRBV11-2 | . | CASSLDLQLAGDSYEQYF
TRBJ1-5 | TRBV20-1 | medium-sized | CSASQIIDQPQHF
TRBJ2-5 | TRBV28 | . | CASSLGADQETQYF
TRBJ2-7 | TRBV23-1 | . | CASSRQVHSYEQYF